This T cell receptor beta chain was observed in a study of T-cell reconstitution after alpha-beta-depleted transplantation in children. Unique molecular identifiers were used to barcode this TCRbeta library. TCRdb reprocessed the PCR reads with MiXCR, giving one entry per CDR3 protein. The repertoire holds roughly 100,000 distinct CDR3 sequences, with 6% to 9% as singletons. Findings and caveats of the study: It was newly produced T cells that mostly accounted for T-cell counts and diversity one year after transplant. After transplant, at about two months, alpha-beta T cells were reportedly derived from several hundred expanded graft clones. Surviving recipient T cells and thymic progenitors accounted for the high day-60 TCRbeta diversity observed in some patients.

This clonotype occurred many times. The target antigen is unknown. V was clipped by 6 bases and J by 4 bases, with 12 bases between them. The CDR3 is made up of 13 amino acids. Sequences were derived from PBMCs, sampled before TCRalphabeta/CD19-depleted stem cell transplant. V and J are TRBV12-3 or TRBV12-4 and TRBJ1-1; D remains unclear. The TCR comes from a boy aged 2 to 9 with acute lymphoblastic leukemia, due to receive a stem cell transplant. CDR3 sequence: CASRVGGSTEAFF. CDR3 DNA sequence: TGTGCCAGCAGAGTTGGAGGGAGCACTGAAGCTTTCTTT.